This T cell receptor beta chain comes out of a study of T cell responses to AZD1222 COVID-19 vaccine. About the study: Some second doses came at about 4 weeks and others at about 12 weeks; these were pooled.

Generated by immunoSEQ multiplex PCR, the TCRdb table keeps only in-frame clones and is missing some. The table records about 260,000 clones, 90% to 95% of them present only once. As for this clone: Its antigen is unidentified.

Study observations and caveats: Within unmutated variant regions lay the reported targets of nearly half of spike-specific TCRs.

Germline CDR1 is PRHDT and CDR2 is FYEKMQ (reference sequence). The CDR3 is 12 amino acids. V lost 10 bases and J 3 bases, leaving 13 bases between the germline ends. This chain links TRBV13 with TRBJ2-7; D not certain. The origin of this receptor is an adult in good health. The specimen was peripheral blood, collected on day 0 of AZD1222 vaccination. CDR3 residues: CATRPGFYEQYF. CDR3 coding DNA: TGTGCCACCCGCCCAGGTTTCTACGAGCAGTACTTC. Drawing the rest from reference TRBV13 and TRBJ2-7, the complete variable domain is AAGVIQSPRHLIKEKRETATLKCYPIPRHDTVYWYQQGPGQDPQFLISFYEKMQSDKGSIPDRFSAQQFSDYHSELNMSSLELGDSALYFCATRPGFYEQYFGPGTRLTVT.